This T cell receptor beta chain is drawn from a study of blood T cell repertoires in COVID-19. Study-level information: COVID-19 samples from acute and convalescent phases originated in the United States, Italy and Spain. PBMCs, B-cell-depleted T cells, or T cells were the source of the cDNA or gDNA that made up the material.

Germline V CDR1 and CDR2: LGHDT, YNNKEL (reference sequence). The CDR3 is made up of 16 amino acids. V lost 5 bases and J 5 bases, leaving 21 bases between the germline ends. Adults between about 18 and 89 years of age took part from fewer than 30 US areas. Produced via immunoSEQ multiplex PCR; TCRdb's table is partial and in-frame only. This table holds a few hundred thousand clones, about nine tenths found once. This clonotype was sampled from a woman in her forties who had been exposed to COVID-19. V is TRBV3-1 (or the pseudogene TRBV3-2) and J is TRBJ2-5; weak D call: TRBD1 (6 bases). The specimen sequenced was PBMCs or T cells enriched from blood (not recorded which). The CDR3 DNA reads as TGTGCCAGCAGCTACCGGGACACCCGAAAGGTGGAGACCCAGTACTTC. It codes for CASSYRDTRKVETQYF.